This T cell receptor beta chain is drawn from a study of blood T cell repertoires in COVID-19. Study details: Acute and convalescent COVID-19 specimens originated in the United States, Italy and Spain.

Trimming left V 7 bases short and J 5 bases short, with 11 bases between. Looked up from germline, CDR1 is LNHDA and CDR2 is SQIVND (reference sequence). This CDR3 spans 13 amino acids. Original data processing: Nucleated cell number was recorded as an estimate derived from reference gene primer amplification. TCRdb's copy holds only in-frame clones and misses some; the assay was immunoSEQ multiplex PCR. V and J calls and clone size are given by that table; D and trimming were obtained from the DNA. The sample lists roughly 68,000 clones; around 82% were seen once. Sample: peripheral blood. The chain links TRBV19 to TRBJ1-4, with a weak D call TRBD1 (5 bases). The receptor was isolated from an elderly man with active COVID-19. CDR3: CASKRQTNEKLFF. CDR3 DNA: TGTGCCAGTAAAAGACAGACAAATGAAAAACTGTTTTTT.